This T cell receptor (beta chain) derives from a study of blood T cell repertoires in COVID-19. Study as a whole: The United States, Italy and Spain supplied acute and convalescent COVID-19 samples. Sources were T cells, B-cell-depleted T cells, or PBMCs; the material itself was cDNA or gDNA.

Germline V gene sequence: CDR1 KGHSH, CDR2 LQKENI. V lost 4 bases and J lost 5; bases outside the gene matches: 7. This CDR3 contains 16 residues. Libraries were prepared by immunoSEQ multiplex PCR; TCRdb keeps only in-frame clonotypes and omits some of them. The profile covers about 140,000 clones, with around 87% appearing a single time and about 11% taken by the ten largest. Individuals drawn from around 25 US areas were roughly 18 to 89 years old. The chain carries TRBV18 and TRBJ2-2; 10 bases match TRBD1. The receptor was derived from a man aged 55 to 69 who had recovered from COVID-19. The sequenced material came from PBMCs or T cells enriched from blood (not recorded which). CDR3: CASSQLRTGGTGELFF. In DNA form, the CDR3 reads TGTGCCAGCTCACAGCTACGGACAGGGGGGACCGGGGAGCTGTTTTTT.